Reported below is one T cell receptor beta chain. The data are from a study of technical replicates of blood from a handful of donors. The protocol was immunoSEQ multiplex PCR, while the TCRdb copy is restricted to in-frame clones and leaves out a portion. This table has 55,000 to 75,000 clones, approximately 94% appearing once. Sequenced sample: PBMCs. The receptor's source is a human donor in good health. Some clones in this sample may be carry-over from other donors' samples.

CDR3 sequence reads: CASSSGQGREAFF. The CDR3 nucleotides read TGTGCCAGCAGCTCGGGACAGGGCCGTGAAGCTTTCTTT. This chain links TRBV2 with TRBJ1-1; 9 positions match TRBD1. The CDR3 is 13 amino acids. After removal of 6 bases from V and 7 bases from J, the junction contained 6 bases not matched to a gene. Germline V lookup: CDR1 SNHLY, CDR2 FYNNEI.